This is a list of T cell receptor beta chains from one sample in a study of cytomegalovirus exposure and HLA in healthy donors. Libraries were prepared by immunoSEQ multiplex PCR; TCRdb keeps only in-frame clonotypes and omits some of them. Of about 260,000 clones in the sample, around 91% are singletons; the top ten hold approximately 3%. The specimen sequenced was PBMCs. These receptor sequences come from a woman in her 30s in good health and CMV-seronegative. Both conserved end residues are part of each CDR3. The D gene is left open where the match is weak. Where a row states a size, it is once, few, many or the class of an expanded clone; other rows omit it.

>TRBJ2-7|TRBD2|TRBV6-6|14|.
CASSYAQREYEQYF
TGTGCCAGCAGTTACGCCCAGCGGGAGTACGAGCAGTACTTC
>TRBJ2-3|TRBD2|TRBV29-1|14|.
CSVEGGGSTDTQYF
TGCAGCGTTGAAGGCGGGGGTAGCACAGATACGCAGTATTTT
>TRBJ2-1|.|TRBV27|12|.
CASSLSVNEQFF
TGTGCCAGCAGTCTCAGCGTCAATGAGCAGTTCTTC
>TRBJ1-1|.|TRBV2|13|.
CASRHGFDTEAFF
TGTGCCAGCAGGCACGGATTTGACACTGAAGCTTTCTTT
>TRBJ1-1|TRBD1|TRBV28|17|.
CASSVTGTVPLNTEAFF
TGTGCCAGCAGTGTAACCGGGACAGTGCCACTGAACACTGAAGCTTTCTTT
>TRBJ2-1|TRBD1|TRBV28|15|.
CASRPRTGPYNEQFF
TGTGCCAGCAGGCCTAGGACAGGTCCATACAATGAGCAGTTCTTC
>TRBJ1-1|.|TRBV6-6|12|.
CASSNPLQEAFF
TGTGCCAGCAGCAACCCCCTGCAGGAAGCTTTCTTT
>TRBJ2-7|.|TRBV7-8|15|.
CASSPERAYSYEQYF
TGTGCCAGCAGCCCCGAGCGGGCCTACTCCTACGAGCAGTACTTC
>TRBJ2-7|TRBD2|TRBV11-1|16|.
CASSLGSGRAPYEQYF
TGTGCCAGCAGCTTAGGCAGCGGGAGGGCCCCGTACGAGCAGTACTTC
>TRBJ2-3|TRBD2|TRBV9|16|.
CASSVASGRASGTQYF
TGTGCCAGCAGCGTAGCCAGCGGGAGGGCCTCGGGTACGCAGTATTTT
>TRBJ1-1|.|TRBV5-1|13|.
CASSFHDSSEAFF
TGCGCCAGCAGCTTTCATGACAGCTCTGAAGCTTTCTTT
>TRBJ2-5|TRBD2|TRBV4-2|21|few
CASSQRLTAQLAGGDQETQYF
TGTGCCAGCAGCCAGAGACTGACGGCTCAACTAGCGGGAGGTGATCAAGAGACCCAGTACTTC
>TRBJ1-1|.|TRBV2|14|once
CASSPPGTRHEAFF
TGTGCCAGCAGTCCCCCAGGGACCCGTCATGAAGCTTTCTTT
>TRBJ2-5|TRBD2|TRBV7-3|15|.
CASSPGLAGEETQYF
TGTGCCAGCAGCCCAGGACTAGCGGGTGAAGAGACCCAGTACTTC
>TRBJ1-1|.|TRBV4-1|12|.
CASSASWGEAFF
TGCGCCAGCAGCGCTAGCTGGGGGGAAGCTTTCTTT
>TRBJ1-5|.|TRBV6-1|12|.
CASSEMAQPQHF
TGTGCCAGCAGTGAGATGGCTCAGCCCCAGCATTTT
>TRBJ2-7|TRBD1|TRBV9|13|.
CASSGDRPYEQYF
TGTGCCAGCAGTGGGGACAGACCTTACGAGCAGTACTTC
>TRBJ2-1|TRBD1|TRBV9|16|.
CASSVETGGAYNEQFF
TGTGCCAGCAGCGTAGAAACAGGGGGAGCCTACAATGAGCAGTTCTTC
>TRBJ1-1|TRBD1|TRBV4-1|14|.
CASSQDATGGKAFF
TGCGCCAGCAGCCAAGATGCGACAGGGGGGAAAGCTTTCTTT
>TRBJ2-1|TRBD1|TRBV7-6|18|.
CASSLNTGGLSSYNEQFF
TGTGCCAGCAGCTTAAACACAGGGGGCTTGAGCTCCTACAATGAGCAGTTCTTC
>TRBJ2-7|TRBD1|TRBV7-9|15|.
CASSRLRDRGYEQYF
TGTGCCAGCAGTCGCCTCCGGGACAGGGGATACGAGCAGTACTTC
>TRBJ2-7|.|TRBV11-2|11|.
CASSLMDEQYF
TGTGCCAGCAGCCTAATGGACGAGCAGTACTTC
>TRBJ2-7|TRBD1|TRBV27|16|.
CASSWMIGQGAGEQYF
TGTGCCAGCAGTTGGATGATAGGACAGGGGGCGGGGGAGCAGTACTTC
>TRBJ1-2|.|TRBV7-2|14|few
CASRQTSGFYGYTF
TGTGCCAGCAGGCAGACCTCAGGGTTCTATGGCTACACCTTC
>TRBJ1-5|.|TRBV19|17|once
CASSIDGWTVSNQPQHF
TGTGCCAGTAGTATAGACGGTTGGACAGTTAGCAATCAGCCCCAGCATTTT
>TRBJ1-1|TRBD1|TRBV6-5|14|.
CASSNDRANTEAFF
TGTGCCAGCAGTAACGACAGGGCGAACACTGAAGCTTTCTTT
>TRBJ2-7|.|TRBV5-8|14|.
CASSLDPGTYEQYF
TGTGCCAGCAGCTTGGATCCAGGGACCTACGAGCAGTACTTC